A single sample is the source of the 24 T cell receptor beta chains below, sequenced in a study of blood T cell repertoires in COVID-19. Clones were read by immunoSEQ multiplex PCR, and TCRdb kept only the in-frame ones, dropping some. The table records 130,000 or so clones, approximately 90% of them present only once. Material for sequencing was peripheral blood. These receptors originate from a human donor with COVID-19, enrolled during active disease. The donor label of this sample is uncertain.

The chain couples TRBV5-1 to TRBJ2-7, with 13 bases fitting TRBD2. CDR1 and CDR2 from the germline V gene are SGHRS and YFSETQ. Trimming at V came to 4 bases and at J to 3 bases, leaving 4 bases not matched to a gene. The CDR3 length is 15 residues. The CDR3 reads CASSLGTSGVYEQYF. The CDR3 DNA reads as TGCGCCAGCAGCCTCGGGACTAGCGGGGTCTACGAGCAGTACTTC.

The chain has TRBV25-1 and TRBJ2-6, with D perhaps TRBD2 (6 bases). The CDR3 has 15 residues. The germline V and J ends were trimmed by 6 bases and 2 bases, with 11 bases remaining between them. Per the germline V gene, CDR1 is MGHDK and CDR2 is SYGVNS. CDR3: CASSGRGTGANVLTF. For the CDR3, the DNA is TGTGCCAGCAGCGGGAGAGGAACTGGGGCCAACGTCCTGACTTTC.

The J gene is TRBJ1-6, the V gene TRBV30; weak D call: TRBD1 (5 bases). Trimming removed 2 bases from V and 0 bases from J, with 11 bases in between. Looked up from germline, CDR1 is GTSNPN and CDR2 is SVGIG (reference sequence). The CDR3 contains 16 residues. The CDR3 loop reads CAWSTGVSSYNSPLHF. For the CDR3, the DNA is TGTGCCTGGAGTACGGGGGTGAGCTCCTATAATTCACCCCTCCACTTT.

This chain uses TRBV12-3 or TRBV12-4 with TRBJ2-3; D gene unclear. V lost 5 bases to trimming and J lost 2 bases, with 8 bases between them. The CDR3 has 13 residues. CDR3 nucleotides: TGTGCCAGCAGTAATCCGTACACAGATACGCAGTATTTT. Protein: CASSNPYTDTQYF.

V usage is TRBV7-9 and J usage is TRBJ1-4, with TRBD1 matching over 7 bases. There are 13 residues in the CDR3. Germline V CDR1 and CDR2: SEHNR, FQNEAQ (reference sequence). The V segment lost 6 bases and the J segment 6 bases; nucleotides outside the gene matches: 4. CDR3 loop: CASSRQGDEKLFF. CDR3 nucleotide sequence: TGTGCCAGCAGTAGGCAGGGGGATGAAAAACTGTTTTTT. Complete variable domain (other parts from reference TRBV7-9 and TRBJ1-4): DTGVSQNPRHKITKRGQNVTFRCDPISEHNRLYWYRQTLGQGPEFLTYFQNEAQLEKSRLLSDRFSAERPKGSFSTLEIQRTEQGDSAMYLCASSRQGDEKLFFGSGTQLSVL.

The chain joins TRBV18 to TRBJ1-1; weak D call: TRBD1 (5 bases). This CDR3 comprises 14 residues. V lost 5 bases to trimming and J lost 0 bases, with 10 bases between them. Germline-derived CDR1 and CDR2 are KGHSH and LQKENI. The CDR3 nucleotides read TGTGCCAGCTCAGCAGGGATAATGAACACTGAAGCTTTCTTT. Residues: CASSAGIMNTEAFF.

This clone appeared once. For the CDR3, the DNA is TGTGCCACCAGCAGAGGACTAGCGGGGGGTCAAGAGACCCAGTACTTC. This translates into CATSRGLAGGQETQYF. This chain uses TRBV15 with TRBJ2-5, with 13 nucleotides matching TRBD2. The CDR3 extends over 16 amino acids. CDR1 LNHNV and CDR2 YYDKDF come from the germline V gene (reference sequence). V lost 1 base, J lost 2 bases, and 1 base stayed unmatched.

V usage is TRBV6-6 and J usage is TRBJ2-1; 10 nucleotides match TRBD1. CDR3 length: 16 amino acids. Germline V lookup: CDR1 MNHNY, CDR2 SVGAGI (reference sequence). The V gene end was trimmed by 6 bases and the J gene end by 5 bases; junction bases not matched to a gene: 10. CDR3 sequence: CASSPSTGTGDNEQFF. For the CDR3, the DNA is TGTGCCAGCAGCCCGAGCACCGGGACAGGGGACAATGAGCAGTTCTTC.

The rearrangement links TRBV28 to TRBJ1-5; D unclear. The CDR3 has 11 residues. Between the trimmed V and J ends, which lost 5 bases and 11 bases, there was a span of 10 bases. Germline assignment: CDR1 MDHEN and CDR2 SYDVKM. DNA for the CDR3: TGTGCCAGCAGTCATGGGCGGGCCCAGCATTTT. This codes for CASSHGRAQHF.

In this sample, this clone turned up a few times. The chain links TRBV11-2 to TRBJ2-3; D not certain. Trimming removed 5 bases at V and 2 bases at J, with 5 bases between. The CDR3 consists of 12 residues. From germline, CDR1 is SGHAT and CDR2 FQNNGV. CDR3 sequence reads: CASSTYTDTQYF. As DNA, the CDR3 is TGTGCCAGCAGCACCTACACAGATACGCAGTATTTT.

This rearrangement joins TRBV5-1 to TRBJ1-3; the D gene is possibly TRBD1 (5 bases). The CDR3 spans 14 residues. CDR1 is SGHRS and CDR2 is YFSETQ in the germline V gene. Trimming cost V 4 bases and J 3 bases, with 11 bases left between them. CDR3 protein: CASSLGVDGNTIYF. The CDR3 nucleotides are TGCGCCAGCAGCCTAGGGGTGGATGGAAACACCATATATTTT.

The chain couples TRBV3-1 (or the pseudogene TRBV3-2) to TRBJ1-3, with 7 bases aligning to TRBD1. J lost 2 bases, V lost 0 bases, and 4 bases had no gene match. CDR1 is LGHDT and CDR2 is YNNKEL in the germline V gene (reference sequence). This CDR3 is 16 amino acids long. The CDR3 loop is CASSQDLTGAGNTIYF. The DNA for the CDR3 is TGTGCCAGCAGCCAAGACCTTACAGGGGCTGGAAACACCATATATTTT.

This chain joins TRBV5-1 and TRBJ1-2, with TRBD1 identical over 11 bases. J gave up 2 bases and V 0 bases, and 12 bases lay outside the gene matches. CDR3 length equals 19 residues. Per germline, CDR1 SGHRS and CDR2 YFSETQ. CDR3 DNA sequence: TGCGCCAGCAGCTTGGGCGATAGGACAGGGGGCGCAGGGAACTATGGCTACACCTTC. Its protein is CASSLGDRTGGAGNYGYTF.

The chain's CDR3 is CASSGSSGNTIYF. As DNA, the CDR3 is TGTGCCAGCAGCGGCTCCTCTGGAAACACCATATATTTT. This rearrangement joins TRBV13 to TRBJ1-3; D is ambiguous. This CDR3 is 13 amino acids long. Germline V gives CDR1 PRHDT, CDR2 FYEKMQ (reference sequence). Between the trimmed V and J ends, which lost 5 bases and 0 bases, there was a span of 5 bases.

This clone came up a few times. The CDR3 DNA follows: TGTGCCAGCAGTTTCACAGATTCACCCCTCCACTTT. It yields the protein CASSFTDSPLHF. The V gene is TRBV12-3 or TRBV12-4, the J gene TRBJ1-6; no reliable D call. Trimming took off 3 bases at V and 8 bases at J, with 5 bases between the two ends. This CDR3 has 12 residues.

This chain joins TRBV28 and TRBJ1-5; 7 bases match TRBD1. The CDR3 has 14 amino acids. With V trimmed by 8 bases and J by 1 base, 5 bases remained unmatched. The germline gives CDR1 MDHEN, CDR2 SYDVKM. This CDR3 is CASVWTGSNQPQHF. The CDR3 DNA follows: TGTGCCAGCGTCTGGACAGGAAGCAATCAGCCCCAGCATTTT.

V gene TRBV6-5 combines with J gene TRBJ2-7, with D uncertain. CDR3 length: 13 amino acids. Germline V CDR1 and CDR2: MNHEY, SVGAGI. Trimming left V 7 bases short and J 0 bases short, with 10 bases between. Here the CDR3 DNA reads TGTGCCAGCACTGCCAGACTCTCCTACGAGCAGTACTTC. This translates into CASTARLSYEQYF.

This sequence joins TRBV5-1 and TRBJ2-1; no definite D call. Germline V gene lookup returns CDR1 SGHRS and CDR2 YFSETQ. The ends were cut back, 3 bases at V and 5 bases at J, with 6 bases in the middle. This CDR3 comprises 12 residues. The CDR3 coding sequence is TGCGCCAGCAGCTCAGATCACAATGAGCAGTTCTTC. Its translation is CASSSDHNEQFF.

The chain couples TRBV19 to TRBJ2-1, with D tentatively TRBD2 (6 bases). CDR1 and CDR2 from the germline V gene are LNHDA and SQIVND (reference sequence). CDR3 length equals 14 residues. V lost 1 base and J 7 bases, leaving 11 bases between the germline ends. The CDR3 protein is CASSIGGTPNEQFF. CDR3 nucleotides: TGTGCCAGTAGTATAGGCGGGACCCCTAATGAGCAGTTCTTC.

The rearrangement links TRBV7-9 to TRBJ1-1; 7 nucleotides line up with TRBD1. The trim removed 4 bases at V and 2 bases at J, leaving 4 bases unmatched. Germline-derived CDR1 and CDR2 are SEHNR and FQNEAQ (reference sequence). CDR3 length: 14 amino acids. As DNA, the CDR3 is TGTGCCAGCAGCTCGGACAGGTACAACACTGAAGCTTTCTTT. Protein sequence: CASSSDRYNTEAFF.

This clone was seen only once. The chain uses TRBV10-2 and TRBJ2-1, with D possibly matching TRBD1 (6 bases). The CDR3 spans 14 residues. CDR1 and CDR2 (germline): WSHSY, SAAADI. The V end lost 7 bases, the J end lost 7 bases, and 17 bases lay between the germline ends. The CDR3 bases are TGCGCCAGCATCGGTTCAGGGGTTGGGAATGAGCAGTTCTTC. It translates to CASIGSGVGNEQFF.

The chain recombines TRBV11-2 with TRBJ2-5; 7 bases match TRBD2. The CDR3 totals 16 residues. V dropped 4 bases and J dropped 5; count of bases not matched to a gene: 13. Germline values: CDR1 SGHAT, CDR2 FQNNGV. The CDR3 DNA reads as TGTGCCAGCAGCTCTTATGGAGCGGGGCATGTGGAGACCCAGTACTTC. This sequence encodes CASSSYGAGHVETQYF. Supplemented by reference TRBV11-2 and TRBJ2-5, the full variable domain reads EAGVAQSPRYKIIEKRQSVAFWCNPISGHATLYWYQQILGQGPKLLIQFQNNGVVDDSQLPKDRFSAERLKGVDSTLKIQPAKLEDSAVYLCASSSYGAGHVETQYFGPGTRLLVL.

The rearrangement uses TRBV6-1 and TRBJ2-5, with no clear D. Deletions cut 0 bases from V and 3 bases from J, with 8 bases between. The CDR3 sequence is 14 residues long. Per the germline V gene, CDR1 is MNHNS and CDR2 is SASEGT. This chain's CDR3 is CASSEAEIKETQYF. In nucleotides, the CDR3 is TGTGCCAGCAGTGAAGCAGAGATAAAAGAGACCCAGTACTTC.

The chain combines TRBV11-2 with TRBJ1-2; no clear D. Germline V CDR1 and CDR2: SGHAT, FQNNGV. The CDR3 runs to 13 residues. Trimming removed 0 bases from V and 2 bases from J, with 4 bases in between. As DNA, the CDR3 is TGTGCCAGCAGCTTAGACAGAAACTATGGCTACACCTTC. Translation: CASSLDRNYGYTF. The full variable domain, with the rest looked up from reference TRBV11-2 and TRBJ1-2, is EAGVAQSPRYKIIEKRQSVAFWCNPISGHATLYWYQQILGQGPKLLIQFQNNGVVDDSQLPKDRFSAERLKGVDSTLKIQPAKLEDSAVYLCASSLDRNYGYTFGSGTRLTVV.